This T cell receptor delta chain is drawn from a study of gamma-delta chains in newborns, infants, children. Study as a whole: Polyclonal expansion of innate γδ T cells after birth follows microbial exposure.

Trimming removed 1 base from V and 10 bases from J, with 18 bases in between. Looked up from germline, CDR1 is GEAIGNYY and CDR2 is EKD. The CDR3 length is 14 residues. TCRdb fed the reads into CATT to redo clone calling. The sample lists some 11,000 delta-chain clones, 3.5% seen once, with about 8.1% in the top ten. This clone appeared a few times. The V and J genes are TRDV2 and TRDJ1, with a weak D call TRDD3 (5 bases). The sample was blood. This TCR was recovered from a child who was a newborn, infant or young child, either healthy, febrile or measles-vaccinated (not recorded which). This CDR3 is CACDTLLVCRRLIF. CDR3 nucleotide sequence: TGTGCCTGTGACACTTTACTGGTTTGTCGTAGACTCATCTTT.